These 5 T cell receptor beta chains originate from one sample sequenced in a study of T cells after somatic rescue of genetic block. Generated by immunoSEQ multiplex PCR, the TCRdb table keeps only in-frame clones and is missing some. The data show around 67,000 clones, with 92% seen just once and around 3% held by the top ten. The sample was peripheral blood mononuclear cells (PBMCs). The receptors were gathered from a man between 35 and 55 years old.

This sequence joins TRBV7-8 and TRBJ2-3; 10 bases map to TRBD1. Trimming removed 5 bases from V and 1 base from J; junction bases left unmatched: 15. Germline V gene data show CDR1 as SGHVS and CDR2 as FQNEAQ. The CDR3 totals 19 residues. The CDR3 DNA reads as TGTGCCAGCAGCCAGGGACAGGGGAGGCCCTCACGGCGCACAGATACGCAGTATTTT. The encoded protein is CASSQGQGRPSRRTDTQYF.

The rearrangement links TRBV15 to TRBJ2-1, with D possibly matching TRBD2 (5 bases). This CDR3 region has 16 residues. Germline CDR1 and CDR2: LNHNV and YYDKDF (reference sequence). Trimming removed 5 bases at V and 5 bases at J, with 19 bases between. The CDR3 spells CATSGRRAPPHNEQFF. The CDR3 DNA sequence: TGTGCCACCAGCGGGCGGCGGGCCCCCCCCCACAATGAGCAGTTCTTC.

The chain joins TRBV6-1 to TRBJ1-1, with 9 nucleotides matching TRBD1. Unmatched junction bases numbered 5, after V lost 6 bases and J lost 3 bases. Germline loops: CDR1 MNHNS, CDR2 SASEGT. There are 14 residues in the CDR3. CDR3 region: CASSSGQGYTEAFF. In DNA form, the CDR3 reads TGTGCCAGCAGCTCCGGACAGGGGTACACTGAAGCTTTCTTT.

This chain joins TRBV30 and TRBJ1-3, with TRBD1 identical over 7 bases. The trim removed 5 bases at V and 4 bases at J, leaving 5 bases unmatched. CDR3 size: 13 residues. CDR1 GTSNPN and CDR2 SVGIG come from the germline V gene (reference sequence). Here the CDR3 reads CAWARDSGNTIYF. The CDR3 nucleotides read TGTGCCTGGGCTCGGGACAGCGGAAACACCATATATTTT.

This chain joins TRBV5-1 and TRBJ1-2; no definite D call. V dropped 7 bases and J dropped 7 bases, with 14 bases sitting between them. In germline, CDR1 is SGHRS, CDR2 YFSETQ. The CDR3 consists of 12 residues. CDR3 coding DNA: TGCGCCAGCGGAGGCCTTGAATCTGGCTACACCTTC. As protein: CASGGLESGYTF.